This record looks at one T cell receptor (beta chain) sequence and its context. Antigen: not known. The data were obtained in a study of Graves' ophthalmopathy and Graves' hyperthyroidism. Study summary: Over 18 months of follow-up, stable hyperthyroidism required that no ophthalmopathy appear. The study, taken as a whole, reports: Distinction of ophthalmopathy from stable hyperthyroidism by a 13-signature model reached over 85% sensitivity and 75% to 83% specificity.

Ages of hyperthyroidism patients ran from 18 to 65, and their diagnoses were new, under 2 months' duration. Patients were excluded if they had other autoimmune diseases or uncontrolled infections, and likewise if pregnancy or lactation applied. The CDR3 is 13 amino acids. The V gene lost 5 bases and the J gene lost 12 bases, with 17 bases spanning the gap. The germline V gene has CDR1 MGHDK and CDR2 SYGVNS. The authors amplified TCR beta CDR3 regions, and they did so from RNA transcripts for repertoire sequencing. First-round RT-PCR with HTBI primers preceded a second-round multiplex PCR. TCRdb re-called the multiplex PCR reads through MiXCR, storing one row per CDR3 protein. The data contain around 1,000,000 distinct CDR3 sequences, less than 45% of them singletons.

The sample consisted of peripheral blood or thyroid tissue (not recorded which). The rearrangement links TRBV25-1 to TRBJ2-1; perhaps TRBD1 as D (5 bases). This clonotype was sampled from an adult man with Graves' hyperthyroidism. CDR3 residues: CASSLSPGSVQFF. CDR3 sequence (DNA): TGTGCCAGCAGTTTATCGCCAGGGTCCGTGCAGTTCTTC.